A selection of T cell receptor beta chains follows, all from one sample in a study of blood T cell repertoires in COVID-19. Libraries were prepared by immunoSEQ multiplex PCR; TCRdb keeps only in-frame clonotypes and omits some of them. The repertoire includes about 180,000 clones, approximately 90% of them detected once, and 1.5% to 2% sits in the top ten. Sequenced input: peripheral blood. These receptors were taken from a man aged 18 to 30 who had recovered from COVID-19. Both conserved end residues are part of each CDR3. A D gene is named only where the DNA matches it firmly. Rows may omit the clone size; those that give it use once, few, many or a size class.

CDR3nt: TGTGCCAGCAGCACCCTTGTAAGGGGCTTTCAGCCCCAGCATTTT; CDR3aa: CASSTLVRGFQPQHF; j_gene: TRBJ1-5; abundance: .; d_gene: .; len: 15; v_gene: TRBV21-1
CDR3nt: TGTGCCAGCAGCGGCGGGAGTACCCGGGTCGATGAGCAGTTCTTC; CDR3aa: CASSGGSTRVDEQFF; j_gene: TRBJ2-1; abundance: .; d_gene: TRBD2; len: 15; v_gene: TRBV3-1/TRBV3-2
CDR3nt: TGTGCCAGTAGTAAGGAGACTAGCGGGACCTACGAGCAGTACTTC; CDR3aa: CASSKETSGTYEQYF; j_gene: TRBJ2-7; abundance: .; d_gene: TRBD2; len: 15; v_gene: TRBV19
CDR3nt: TGTGCCAGCAGCTTAGCCGGAAGGGGGGGCGATGAGCAGTTCTTC; CDR3aa: CASSLAGRGGDEQFF; j_gene: TRBJ2-1; abundance: .; d_gene: .; len: 15; v_gene: TRBV13
CDR3nt: TGTGCCAGTAGTATTTCGGTTAGCTCCTACAATGAGCAGTTCTTC; CDR3aa: CASSISVSSYNEQFF; j_gene: TRBJ2-1; abundance: once; d_gene: .; len: 15; v_gene: TRBV19
CDR3nt: TGTGCCAGCAGTTTGGGTAACAGGGCTGAAGCTTTCTTT; CDR3aa: CASSLGNRAEAFF; j_gene: TRBJ1-1; abundance: .; d_gene: .; len: 13; v_gene: TRBV27
CDR3nt: TGTGCCGGGGGGGGGTCCCTTAACTATGGCTACACCTTC; CDR3aa: CAGGGSLNYGYTF; j_gene: TRBJ1-2; abundance: .; d_gene: .; len: 13; v_gene: TRBV10-3
CDR3nt: TGCGCCAGCAGTGCGAACCAAGAGACCCAGTACTTC; CDR3aa: CASSANQETQYF; j_gene: TRBJ2-5; abundance: once; d_gene: .; len: 12; v_gene: TRBV5-1
CDR3nt: TGTGCCACCAGCAGAGATCGAGGGTCTAATGAAAAACTGTTTTTT; CDR3aa: CATSRDRGSNEKLFF; j_gene: TRBJ1-4; abundance: .; d_gene: .; len: 15; v_gene: TRBV15
CDR3nt: TGTGCCAGCAGCGACGGACAGGGTGGTTACAATGAGCAGTTCTTC; CDR3aa: CASSDGQGGYNEQFF; j_gene: TRBJ2-1; abundance: once; d_gene: TRBD1; len: 15; v_gene: TRBV2
CDR3nt: TGTGCTAGTGCGGCGGGGGGAACTCAAGAGACCCAGTACTTC; CDR3aa: CASAAGGTQETQYF; j_gene: TRBJ2-5; abundance: .; d_gene: TRBD2; len: 14; v_gene: TRBV12-5
CDR3nt: TGTGCCAGCGCTTCTAGCGGGGGCTACGAGCAGTACTTC; CDR3aa: CASASSGGYEQYF; j_gene: TRBJ2-7; abundance: .; d_gene: TRBD2; len: 13; v_gene: TRBV19
CDR3nt: TGCGCCAGCAGCCAAGGGGAAGACAGCGGAAACACCATATATTTT; CDR3aa: CASSQGEDSGNTIYF; j_gene: TRBJ1-3; abundance: .; d_gene: .; len: 15; v_gene: TRBV4-1
CDR3nt: TGTGCCAGCAGCGTGACAGGGGGGCCCGTCGCCTACAATGAGCAGTTCTTC; CDR3aa: CASSVTGGPVAYNEQFF; j_gene: TRBJ2-1; abundance: .; d_gene: TRBD1; len: 17; v_gene: TRBV9
CDR3nt: TGTGCCACCCGCGGACTCGGACTAGCGGACACAGATACGCAGTATTTT; CDR3aa: CATRGLGLADTDTQYF; j_gene: TRBJ2-3; abundance: .; d_gene: TRBD2; len: 16; v_gene: TRBV24-1
CDR3nt: TGTGCCTGGCAAAGGGGAACTCCGGACGGCGGGGAGCTGTTTTTT; CDR3aa: CAWQRGTPDGGELFF; j_gene: TRBJ2-2; abundance: .; d_gene: .; len: 15; v_gene: TRBV30
CDR3nt: TGTGCCAGCAGTTCCACAGGGACGGGCTACACCTTC; CDR3aa: CASSSTGTGYTF; j_gene: TRBJ1-2; abundance: .; d_gene: .; len: 12; v_gene: TRBV6-6
CDR3nt: TGTGCCATTCGGACAGGGGGCGACCCTGAAGCTTTCTTT; CDR3aa: CAIRTGGDPEAFF; j_gene: TRBJ1-1; abundance: .; d_gene: TRBD1; len: 13; v_gene: TRBV10-3
CDR3nt: TGTGCCAGCAGCTACAGCCTCTCTGGAAACACCATATATTTT; CDR3aa: CASSYSLSGNTIYF; j_gene: TRBJ1-3; abundance: once; d_gene: .; len: 14; v_gene: TRBV28
CDR3nt: TGCGCCAGCAGCCAAGATGTGGGACAGGGGTCCTACGAGCAGTACTTC; CDR3aa: CASSQDVGQGSYEQYF; j_gene: TRBJ2-7; abundance: .; d_gene: TRBD1; len: 16; v_gene: TRBV4-3
CDR3nt: TGCGCCAGCAGGAGGGGGACTAGCGGGAGGAATGAGCAGTTCTTC; CDR3aa: CASRRGTSGRNEQFF; j_gene: TRBJ2-1; abundance: few; d_gene: TRBD2; len: 15; v_gene: TRBV10-1
CDR3nt: TGCGCCAGCAGCTTGGCCGCTTTAGTTCCCTACGAGCAGTACTTC; CDR3aa: CASSLAALVPYEQYF; j_gene: TRBJ2-7; abundance: .; d_gene: .; len: 15; v_gene: TRBV5-1
CDR3nt: TGTGCCAGTAGTATCGGACAAATGGGGACCAAAAACATTCAGTACTTC; CDR3aa: CASSIGQMGTKNIQYF; j_gene: TRBJ2-4; abundance: .; d_gene: .; len: 16; v_gene: TRBV19
CDR3nt: TGTGCCAGCAGCCCCCAATGGGGGGTGAACACTGAAGCTTTCTTT; CDR3aa: CASSPQWGVNTEAFF; j_gene: TRBJ1-1; abundance: .; d_gene: .; len: 15; v_gene: TRBV14
CDR3nt: TGCGCCAGCAGTCCCCGTCTCGCCAAAAACATTCAGTACTTC; CDR3aa: CASSPRLAKNIQYF; j_gene: TRBJ2-4; abundance: .; d_gene: .; len: 14; v_gene: TRBV4-3
CDR3nt: TGTGCCTCCCAGGGGGTCAGGGCGGATGAGCAGTTCTTC; CDR3aa: CASQGVRADEQFF; j_gene: TRBJ2-1; abundance: .; d_gene: TRBD1; len: 13; v_gene: TRBV30
CDR3nt: TGTGCCACTCCGACAGGGATCGGGGAGACCCAGTACTTC; CDR3aa: CATPTGIGETQYF; j_gene: TRBJ2-5; abundance: once; d_gene: TRBD1; len: 13; v_gene: TRBV10-3
CDR3nt: TGTGCCACCTCGGGGCAGGGGCCCCTAGGCGAGCAGTACTTC; CDR3aa: CATSGQGPLGEQYF; j_gene: TRBJ2-7; abundance: few; d_gene: .; len: 14; v_gene: TRBV19
CDR3nt: TGTGCCAGCAGCCAAGCTGGGTGGTTTTCCACGGACTCAAACCCCTACGAGCAGTACTTC; CDR3aa: CASSQAGWFSTDSNPYEQYF; j_gene: TRBJ2-7; abundance: .; d_gene: .; len: 20; v_gene: TRBV3-1/TRBV3-2
CDR3nt: TGTGCCAGTAGTATGCTAGGTCAAGAGACCCAGTACTTC; CDR3aa: CASSMLGQETQYF; j_gene: TRBJ2-5; abundance: .; d_gene: .; len: 13; v_gene: TRBV19
CDR3nt: TGTGCCAGCAGCGTAGGGGCGAGCGGGGTCTACGAGCAGTACTTC; CDR3aa: CASSVGASGVYEQYF; j_gene: TRBJ2-7; abundance: few; d_gene: TRBD2; len: 15; v_gene: TRBV9
CDR3nt: TGCGCCAGCAGCTTGGAGGGAGGGCCATACGAGCAGTACTTC; CDR3aa: CASSLEGGPYEQYF; j_gene: TRBJ2-7; abundance: .; d_gene: TRBD2; len: 14; v_gene: TRBV5-1
CDR3nt: TGTGCCACCAGTGATCGAACATTGGTCACTGAAGCTTTCTTT; CDR3aa: CATSDRTLVTEAFF; j_gene: TRBJ1-1; abundance: once; d_gene: .; len: 14; v_gene: TRBV24-1
CDR3nt: TGTGCCAGCAGCGCTGGGACAAACCCCCAGCCCCAGCATTTT; CDR3aa: CASSAGTNPQPQHF; j_gene: TRBJ1-5; abundance: few; d_gene: .; len: 14; v_gene: TRBV9
CDR3nt: TGTGCCAGCAGACGATCAGGGAAACATGGCTACACCTTC; CDR3aa: CASRRSGKHGYTF; j_gene: TRBJ1-2; abundance: .; d_gene: .; len: 13; v_gene: TRBV6-5
CDR3nt: TGCAGTGCTAGCGGGACCTACGAGCAGTACTTC; CDR3aa: CSASGTYEQYF; j_gene: TRBJ2-7; abundance: .; d_gene: .; len: 11; v_gene: TRBV20-1
CDR3nt: TGCGCCAGCAGCCAAGCGAGGTTCACCGGGGAGCTGTTTTTT; CDR3aa: CASSQARFTGELFF; j_gene: TRBJ2-2; abundance: .; d_gene: .; len: 14; v_gene: TRBV4-3
CDR3nt: TGTGCCAGCAGTTACGCTGATAAGGGGGACAATCAGCAGTTCTTC; CDR3aa: CASSYADKGDNQQFF; j_gene: TRBJ2-1; abundance: .; d_gene: .; len: 15; v_gene: TRBV6-2/TRBV6-3
CDR3nt: TGTGCCAGCAGTTTGGCGGGGACCTACGAGCAGTACTTC; CDR3aa: CASSLAGTYEQYF; j_gene: TRBJ2-7; abundance: .; d_gene: .; len: 13; v_gene: TRBV27
CDR3nt: TGCGCCAGCAGCATGACTAGCGGAGAGCAGTTCTTC; CDR3aa: CASSMTSGEQFF; j_gene: TRBJ2-1; abundance: .; d_gene: TRBD2; len: 12; v_gene: TRBV5-1
CDR3nt: TGTGCCAGCAGCTTAGACAGGGGGGCGACTGAAGCTTTCTTT; CDR3aa: CASSLDRGATEAFF; j_gene: TRBJ1-1; abundance: few; d_gene: TRBD1; len: 14; v_gene: TRBV5-4
CDR3nt: TGTGCCAGTAGTCCGGACAGACTAAACACTGAAGCTTTCTTT; CDR3aa: CASSPDRLNTEAFF; j_gene: TRBJ1-1; abundance: .; d_gene: .; len: 14; v_gene: TRBV19
CDR3nt: TGTGCCAGCAGTGACCAAAACAGGGGGGACGGCTACACCTTC; CDR3aa: CASSDQNRGDGYTF; j_gene: TRBJ1-2; abundance: once; d_gene: TRBD1; len: 14; v_gene: TRBV6-4
CDR3nt: TGTGCCAGTAGTTCGACAGGTCCGAACACTGAAGCTTTCTTT; CDR3aa: CASSSTGPNTEAFF; j_gene: TRBJ1-1; abundance: .; d_gene: .; len: 14; v_gene: TRBV19
CDR3nt: TGCGCCAGCAGAGGGGGGACTGGCGGGAGGTTCTACGAGCAGTACTTC; CDR3aa: CASRGGTGGRFYEQYF; j_gene: TRBJ2-7; abundance: few; d_gene: TRBD2; len: 16; v_gene: TRBV10-1
CDR3nt: TGCGCCAGCAGCTTTGCAACCCCCCAGCGGGCTTTCTTT; CDR3aa: CASSFATPQRAFF; j_gene: TRBJ1-1; abundance: once; d_gene: .; len: 13; v_gene: TRBV5-1
CDR3nt: TGTGCCAGCTGCCGGGACAGGAACTTCTACGAGCAGTACTTC; CDR3aa: CASCRDRNFYEQYF; j_gene: TRBJ2-7; abundance: few; d_gene: TRBD1; len: 14; v_gene: TRBV28
CDR3nt: TGTGCCAGCAGTCCCCCCGGACAGGGGGCGAGCAATCAGCCCCAGCATTTT; CDR3aa: CASSPPGQGASNQPQHF; j_gene: TRBJ1-5; abundance: .; d_gene: TRBD1; len: 17; v_gene: TRBV6-2/TRBV6-3
CDR3nt: TGCGCCAGCAGCCTCGTTCCTCCGACTAGCGGGGGAATACAAGAGACCCAGTACTTC; CDR3aa: CASSLVPPTSGGIQETQYF; j_gene: TRBJ2-5; abundance: .; d_gene: TRBD2; len: 19; v_gene: TRBV5-1
CDR3nt: TGCAGCGCTCAGAAGGGGAGCGGGGAAAAACTGTTTTTT; CDR3aa: CSAQKGSGEKLFF; j_gene: TRBJ1-4; abundance: .; d_gene: .; len: 13; v_gene: TRBV29-1
CDR3nt: TGTGCCAGCGGGGACACCGGTAGCGGGCACAATGAGCAGTTCTTC; CDR3aa: CASGDTGSGHNEQFF; j_gene: TRBJ2-1; abundance: .; d_gene: .; len: 15; v_gene: TRBV2
CDR3nt: TGTGCCATCAGTGAGTCGAGCATTAACACCGGGGAGCTGTTTTTT; CDR3aa: CAISESSINTGELFF; j_gene: TRBJ2-2; abundance: few; d_gene: .; len: 15; v_gene: TRBV10-3
CDR3nt: TGTGCCAGCAGCTCGAGGACAGACTTGGGAGCTTTCTTT; CDR3aa: CASSSRTDLGAFF; j_gene: TRBJ1-1; abundance: .; d_gene: .; len: 13; v_gene: TRBV7-8
CDR3nt: TGTGCCTGGAGAGAGTTGTCTAGACAGACTCCTAACTATGGCTACACCTTC; CDR3aa: CAWRELSRQTPNYGYTF; j_gene: TRBJ1-2; abundance: .; d_gene: .; len: 17; v_gene: TRBV30